This TCR beta chain was documented in a study of neoadjuvant nivolumab and ipilimumab in lung cancer. The study's findings and limits: Higher pretherapy blood TCR richness went with higher resected-tumor richness. TCR sequencing covered a small number of samples. Only a single major-pathologic-response sample was available for clonality analysis.

As regards this clone: Its antigen is currently unknown.

Sequencing was performed with immunoSEQ multiplex PCR; in TCRdb, only in-frame clones are kept and a portion is missing. This table holds 39,000 or so clones, about 88% found once. J was trimmed by 0 bases and V by 8 bases; bases with no gene match: 13. The V gene's germline CDR1 is SNHLY and CDR2 FYNNEI. CDR3 length: 17 residues. The sequencing here drew on peripheral blood, taken before neoadjuvant nivolumab, alone or with ipilimumab. The TCR originated in an adult with non-small cell lung cancer. V is TRBV2 and J is TRBJ2-5; 9 nucleotides align to TRBD1. The CDR3 protein is CASGRGGRDRDQETQYF. CDR3 sequence (DNA): TGTGCCAGCGGTAGGGGAGGCCGGGACAGGGACCAAGAGACCCAGTACTTC.